The present T cell receptor (beta chain) was sequenced within a study of cytomegalovirus exposure and HLA in healthy donors. The primer mix had 60 Vbeta and 13 Jbeta primers. Libraries were prepared by immunoSEQ multiplex PCR; TCRdb keeps only in-frame clonotypes and omits some of them. Of around 92,000 clones listed, roughly 80% were seen once; the top ten hold around 1.2%. Trimming took 3 bases from V and 0 from J, leaving 14 bases between them. The CDR3 spans 17 residues. CDR1 and CDR2 (germline): MGHRA, YSYEKL. This receptor was identified in a girl aged 2 to 9 in good health and CMV-seropositive. The sequenced sample consisted of PBMCs. The V and J genes are TRBV4-1 and TRBJ2-2; unclear D gene. This CDR3 is CASSQVKRSANTGELFF. CDR3 sequence (DNA): TGCGCCAGCAGCCAGGTCAAGAGGAGTGCGAACACCGGGGAGCTGTTTTTT.